These 30 T cell receptor beta chains were sequenced from one sample in a study of beta chain features in type 1 diabetes. Since all of the isolated RNA was reverse transcribed, expressed TCRB transcripts were what got sequenced. Clones were read by immunoSEQ multiplex PCR, and TCRdb kept only the in-frame ones, dropping some. Among 680,000 or so clones listed, 15% to 19% were seen once. The sample comprised naive CD4+ T cells from blood. The source of these receptors is a man aged 18 to 30 in good health.

This chain links TRBV7-3 with TRBJ1-6, with unresolved D. This CDR3 is 13 amino acids long. Trimming cost V 5 bases and J 10 bases, with 12 bases left between them. Germline V gene lookup returns CDR1 SGHTA and CDR2 FQGTGA. The DNA for the CDR3 is TGTGCCAGCAGCGCGACTATAGACTCACCCCTCCACTTT. Residues: CASSATIDSPLHF.

This clone was found a few times. This sequence joins TRBV10-3 and TRBJ2-1; 8 positions agree with TRBD1. J was trimmed by 8 bases and V by 4 bases; bases with no gene match: 4. Germline V CDR1 and CDR2: ENHRY, SYGVKD. The CDR3 has 13 amino acids. The CDR3 DNA sequence: TGTGCCATCAGTGGGAACAGGGGGGATGAGCAGTTCTTC. Its protein product is CAISGNRGDEQFF.

The chain joins TRBV7-9 to TRBJ2-5; 7 positions match TRBD1. Germline CDR1 and CDR2: SEHNR and FQNEAQ (reference sequence). Unmatched junction bases numbered 11, after V lost 5 bases and J lost 5 bases. CDR3 length equals 15 residues. The chain's CDR3 is CASSTTPRGPETQYF. As DNA, the CDR3 is TGTGCCAGCAGCACAACGCCGAGGGGGCCGGAGACCCAGTACTTC.

V and J are TRBV5-1 and TRBJ2-7; 9 nucleotides match TRBD1. V gave up 4 bases and J gave up 3 bases; unmatched junction bases: 14. This CDR3 has 17 amino acids. Germline V gene lookup returns CDR1 SGHRS and CDR2 YFSETQ. CDR3: CASSPFGGQGRGYEQYF. CDR3 coding DNA: TGCGCCAGCAGCCCCTTCGGGGGACAGGGAAGGGGCTACGAGCAGTACTTC. Supplemented by reference TRBV5-1 and TRBJ2-7, the full variable domain reads KAGVTQTPRYLIKTRGQQVTLSCSPISGHRSVSWYQQTPGQGLQFLFEYFSETQRNKGNFPGRFSGRQFSNSRSEMNVSTLELGDSALYLCASSPFGGQGRGYEQYFGPGTRLTVT.

DNA for the CDR3: TGCGCCAGCAGCTTGGGGGGACGTCGAGAGACCCAGTACTTC. Translation gives CASSLGGRRETQYF. The chain joins TRBV5-1 to TRBJ2-5, with D possibly being TRBD1 or TRBD2 (5 bases each). V was cut by 0 bases and J by 4 bases, with 10 bases left in between. The CDR3 contains 14 residues. In germline, CDR1 is SGHRS, CDR2 YFSETQ.

This clone was seen a few times. The rearrangement uses TRBV5-4 and TRBJ1-2, with 7 nucleotides matching TRBD1. The germline V gene encodes CDR1 SGHNT and CDR2 YYREEE (reference sequence). The CDR3 spans 13 residues. Trimming at V came to 6 bases and at J to 4 bases, leaving 6 bases not matched to a gene. The CDR3 loop reads CASNLQGSYGYTF. For the CDR3, the DNA is TGTGCCAGCAATCTACAGGGGAGCTATGGCTACACCTTC.

This chain connects TRBV25-1 to TRBJ1-5; D is perhaps TRBD1 (5 bases). The V gene's germline CDR1 is MGHDK and CDR2 SYGVNS. Trimming took off 2 bases at V and 6 bases at J, with 8 bases between the two ends. This CDR3 has 13 residues. CDR3 sequence (DNA): TGTGCCAGCAGTGAAGGGACGGGTCAGCCCCAGCATTTT. Amino acid sequence: CASSEGTGQPQHF.

The rearrangement uses TRBV7-2 and TRBJ1-2; 8 nucleotides match TRBD1. The J segment lost 8 bases and the V segment lost 3 bases, leaving 8 bases of the junction unmatched. From germline, CDR1 is SGHTA and CDR2 FQGNSA. CDR3 length equals 14 residues. CDR3 loop: CASSLGQASRGYTF. In nucleotides, the CDR3 is TGTGCCAGCAGCTTGGGACAGGCCTCGAGGGGCTACACCTTC.

The chain has TRBV7-2 and TRBJ2-7; maybe TRBD1 (5 bases). The V end was cut by 5 bases, the J end by 2 bases, with 10 bases between. CDR1 and CDR2 (germline): SGHTA, FQGNSA. The CDR3 covers 13 residues. This CDR3 is CASSRKGTYEQYF. The CDR3, as DNA: TGTGCCAGCAGCCGAAAGGGGACCTACGAGCAGTACTTC.

The gene calls are TRBV2 and TRBJ1-6; 11 bases map to TRBD1. V gave up 10 bases and J gave up 7 bases; unmatched junction bases: 6. Germline V lookup: CDR1 SNHLY, CDR2 FYNNEI. The CDR3 contains 14 residues. CDR3 nucleotides: TGTGCCACTAGGACAGGGGGCATGAATTCACCCCTCCACTTT. Translated: CATRTGGMNSPLHF.

CDR3 coding DNA: TGTGCCAGCAGTTACTCGGGGGAGCAGTACTTC. Protein product: CASSYSGEQYF. The genes are TRBV6-5 and TRBJ2-7; D is uncertain. Germline V gives CDR1 MNHEY, CDR2 SVGAGI. The V and J ends lost 0 bases and 7 bases respectively, with 4 bases between them. This CDR3 has 11 amino acids.

V and J are TRBV29-1 and TRBJ1-1; possibly TRBD1 for D (5 bases). The CDR3 spans 12 residues. Germline V CDR1 and CDR2: SQVTM, ANQGSEA. V was cut by 4 bases and J by 5 bases, with 11 bases left in between. The CDR3 DNA is TGCAGCGTTGCCAGAAAGGGGACTGAAGCTTTCTTT. It yields the protein CSVARKGTEAFF.

This clone was counted a few times. This rearrangement joins TRBV9 to TRBJ2-1; D gene unclear. The V gene's germline CDR1 is SGDLS and CDR2 YYNGEE. The CDR3 is made up of 15 amino acids. The V gene lost 2 bases and the J gene lost 5 bases, with 14 bases spanning the gap. For the CDR3, the DNA is TGTGCCAGCAGCGTGTCGGGTTATGGAGACAATGAGCAGTTCTTC. It specifies CASSVSGYGDNEQFF.

The chain joins TRBV19 to TRBJ1-1; no clear D. Trimming cost V 6 bases and J 6 bases, with 20 bases left between them. CDR3 size: 15 residues. In germline, CDR1 is LNHDA, CDR2 SQIVND (reference sequence). DNA of the CDR3: TGTGCCAGTAGCTCCGGACTTGTTAGGCGTCCTGAAGCTTTCTTT. Its protein product is CASSSGLVRRPEAFF.

This clone was seen only a few times. V usage is TRBV5-5 and J usage is TRBJ2-7; D gene ambiguous. Germline V gene lookup returns CDR1 SGHKS and CDR2 YYEKEE (reference sequence). The CDR3 totals 14 residues. The V and J ends lost 0 bases and 4 bases respectively, with 11 bases between them. Here the CDR3 reads CASSLGTTGYEQYF. The DNA of the CDR3 is TGTGCCAGCAGCTTGGGAACCACCGGGTACGAGCAGTACTTC.

This clone was recorded a few times. The V gene is TRBV5-4, the J gene TRBJ2-5; 8 positions agree with TRBD1. The CDR3 has 15 amino acids. J lost 3 bases, V lost 4 bases, and 8 bases had no gene match. The germline V gene encodes CDR1 SGHNT and CDR2 YYREEE (reference sequence). CDR3: CASSQDPTGEETQYF. CDR3 DNA sequence: TGTGCCAGCAGCCAAGACCCGACAGGGGAAGAGACCCAGTACTTC.

The genes are TRBV4-1 and TRBJ2-5, with 7 bases lining up with TRBD2. The CDR3 has 15 residues. V trimming: 1 base; J trimming: 5 bases; junction bases outside the gene matches: 7. CDR1 is MGHRA and CDR2 is YSYEKL in the germline V gene. In nucleotides, the CDR3 is TGCGCCAGCAGCCAAGCCGGACTAGTAGTCGAGACCCAGTACTTC. The encoded protein is CASSQAGLVVETQYF.

The V and J genes are TRBV5-1 and TRBJ2-7; possibly TRBD1 for D (5 bases). Germline CDR1 SGHRS, CDR2 YFSETQ. The CDR3 has 14 amino acids. Trimming took 0 bases from V and 3 from J, leaving 10 bases between them. In nucleotides, the CDR3 is TGCGCCAGCAGCTTGGACAGGTCAGGCTACGAGCAGTACTTC. Its translation: CASSLDRSGYEQYF. Together with reference TRBV5-1 and TRBJ2-7, the CDR3 gives the full variable domain: KAGVTQTPRYLIKTRGQQVTLSCSPISGHRSVSWYQQTPGQGLQFLFEYFSETQRNKGNFPGRFSGRQFSNSRSEMNVSTLELGDSALYLCASSLDRSGYEQYFGPGTRLTVT.

There are a few counts of this clone. The chain's CDR3 is CASTTSSGGPYEQYF. Written as DNA, the CDR3 is TGTGCCAGCACCACTTCTAGCGGGGGCCCCTACGAGCAGTACTTC. The rearrangement joins TRBV7-2 to TRBJ2-7; 10 nucleotides agree with TRBD2. Germline values: CDR1 SGHTA, CDR2 FQGNSA. This CDR3 is 15 amino acids long. Trimming cost V 7 bases and J 2 bases; bases outside gene matches: 8.

This clone has just a few counts. The rearrangement joins TRBV5-1 to TRBJ2-5, with D tentatively TRBD2 (6 bases). This CDR3 has 14 residues. With 4 bases removed from V and 0 bases from J, the gap between germline ends came to 10 bases. Germline V lookup: CDR1 SGHRS, CDR2 YFSETQ. The CDR3 reads CASSNSGYQETQYF. CDR3 bases: TGCGCCAGCAGCAATAGCGGTTACCAAGAGACCCAGTACTTC. The full variable domain, completed using reference TRBV5-1 and TRBJ2-5, is KAGVTQTPRYLIKTRGQQVTLSCSPISGHRSVSWYQQTPGQGLQFLFEYFSETQRNKGNFPGRFSGRQFSNSRSEMNVSTLELGDSALYLCASSNSGYQETQYFGPGTRLLVL.

This chain links TRBV7-8 with TRBJ2-7; 9 bases are shared with TRBD1. The CDR3 has 16 residues. V lost 1 base and J lost 7; bases outside the gene matches: 11. Germline CDR1 is SGHVS and CDR2 is FQNEAQ. The DNA of the CDR3 is TGTGCCAGCAGCTTAGTTGTACAGGGGGCCCGAAGGGAGCAGTACTTC. Protein product: CASSLVVQGARREQYF.

This chain connects TRBV7-2 to TRBJ1-2, with D possibly TRBD1 on 6 matching bases. The CDR3 runs to 14 residues. Trimming took off 8 bases at V and 5 bases at J, with 18 bases between the two ends. Germline V gene lookup returns CDR1 SGHTA and CDR2 FQGNSA. CDR3 in amino acids: CASREQGRGYGYTF. Here the CDR3 DNA reads TGTGCCAGCCGGGAGCAGGGGAGGGGATATGGCTACACCTTC.

V is TRBV7-9 and J is TRBJ2-5; D gene uncertain. V dropped 5 bases and J dropped 5 bases, with 15 bases sitting between them. Germline loops: CDR1 SEHNR, CDR2 FQNEAQ (reference sequence). The CDR3 runs 14 residues. CDR3: CASSQWLIGETQYF. Written as DNA, the CDR3 is TGTGCCAGCAGCCAATGGCTAATCGGGGAGACCCAGTACTTC.

In its sample, this clone was seen a few times. The chain joins TRBV4-3 to TRBJ2-4; D remains ambiguous. This CDR3 has 17 residues. Looked up from germline, CDR1 is LGHNA and CDR2 is YSLEER. Trimming took off 0 bases at V and 4 bases at J, with 16 bases between the two ends. CDR3 nucleotide sequence: TGCGCCAGCAGCCAAGATCTTCGGCCCGGCCGGAAAAACATTCAGTACTTC. This translates into CASSQDLRPGRKNIQYF.

This clone has just a few counts. The chain carries TRBV7-9 and TRBJ2-7; TRBD2 aligns across 10 bases. CDR1 and CDR2 from the germline V gene are SEHNR and FQNEAQ (reference sequence). J was trimmed by 3 bases and V by 8 bases; bases with no gene match: 10. The CDR3 is 15 residues long. CDR3 DNA sequence: TGTGCCAGCGGTATCAGCGGGAGGGCCGTCTACGAGCAGTACTTC. Its translation is CASGISGRAVYEQYF.

This clone was found a few times. The chain has TRBV5-6 and TRBJ2-5; 7 nucleotides line up with TRBD2. The germline gives CDR1 SGHDT, CDR2 YYEEEE. The junction had 14 bases not matched to a gene; V was cut back by 4 bases and J by 2 bases. This CDR3 spans 17 amino acids. DNA of the CDR3: TGTGCCAGCAGCCCCTCCTCGTTGGGGGGGTGGCAAGAGACCCAGTACTTC. Its protein is CASSPSSLGGWQETQYF.

This clone was observed a few times. The chain is built from TRBV7-9 and TRBJ1-4; D is possibly TRBD1 (5 bases). Germline CDR1 reads SEHNR; CDR2 reads FQNEAQ (reference sequence). V was trimmed by 5 bases and J by 8 bases, leaving 15 bases between them. CDR3 size: 14 residues. This CDR3 reads CASSLQGAVEKLFF. Here the CDR3 DNA reads TGTGCCAGCAGCCTTCAAGGGGCCGTAGAAAAACTGTTTTTT.

The CDR3 sequence: CASKGQGSYEQYF. In nucleotides, the CDR3 is TGTGCCAGTAAAGGACAGGGCTCCTACGAGCAGTACTTC. J is TRBJ2-7 and V is TRBV19; 8 positions match TRBD1. V shed 7 bases, J shed 0 bases, and the junction held 2 bases outside the gene matches. This CDR3 region has 13 residues. Germline-derived CDR1 and CDR2 are LNHDA and SQIVND (reference sequence).

The CDR3 reads CASSYPGAAGGGRNEQFF. CDR3 DNA: TGTGCCAGCAGCTACCCAGGTGCGGCGGGAGGGGGTAGGAATGAGCAGTTCTTC. The chain has TRBV5-4 and TRBJ2-1, with TRBD2 matching 9 bases. This CDR3 region has 18 residues. V lost 3 bases, J lost 7 bases, and 17 bases stayed unmatched. Germline V gene sequence: CDR1 SGHNT, CDR2 YYREEE (reference sequence).

In this sample, this clone turned up many times. The chain uses TRBV19 and TRBJ2-4, with D perhaps TRBD2 (5 bases). The length of the CDR3 is 12 residues. The V gene lost 4 bases and the J gene lost 9 bases, with 10 bases spanning the gap. Germline CDR1 LNHDA, CDR2 SQIVND (reference sequence). CDR3 amino acids: CASSKTSTIQYF. Written as DNA, the CDR3 is TGTGCCAGTAGTAAAACTAGTACCATTCAGTACTTC.